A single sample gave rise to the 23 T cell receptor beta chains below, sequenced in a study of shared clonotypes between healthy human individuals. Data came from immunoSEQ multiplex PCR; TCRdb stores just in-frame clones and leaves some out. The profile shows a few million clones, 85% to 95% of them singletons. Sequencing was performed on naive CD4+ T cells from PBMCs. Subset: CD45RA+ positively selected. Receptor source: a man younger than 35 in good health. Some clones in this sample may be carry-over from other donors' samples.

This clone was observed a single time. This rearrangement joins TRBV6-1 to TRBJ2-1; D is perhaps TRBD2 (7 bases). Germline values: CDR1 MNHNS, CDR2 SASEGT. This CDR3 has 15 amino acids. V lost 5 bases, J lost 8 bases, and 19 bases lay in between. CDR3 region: CASSLQGGGVDEQFF. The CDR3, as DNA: TGTGCCAGCAGTCTACAGGGAGGGGGGGTCGATGAGCAGTTCTTC.

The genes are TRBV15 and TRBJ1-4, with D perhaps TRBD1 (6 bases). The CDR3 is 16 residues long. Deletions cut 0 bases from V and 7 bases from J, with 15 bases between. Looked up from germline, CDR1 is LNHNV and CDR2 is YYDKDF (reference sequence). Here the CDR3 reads CATSRDLPQGGEKLFF. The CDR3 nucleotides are TGTGCCACCAGCAGAGATCTCCCACAGGGTGGTGAAAAACTGTTTTTT.

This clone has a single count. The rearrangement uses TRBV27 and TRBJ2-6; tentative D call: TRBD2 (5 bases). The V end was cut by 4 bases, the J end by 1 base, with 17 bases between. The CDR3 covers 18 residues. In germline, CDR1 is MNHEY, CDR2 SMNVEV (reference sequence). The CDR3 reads CASSSPSWRVSGANVLTF. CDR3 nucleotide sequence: TGTGCCAGCAGTTCGCCCTCCTGGCGGGTGTCTGGGGCCAACGTCCTGACTTTC.

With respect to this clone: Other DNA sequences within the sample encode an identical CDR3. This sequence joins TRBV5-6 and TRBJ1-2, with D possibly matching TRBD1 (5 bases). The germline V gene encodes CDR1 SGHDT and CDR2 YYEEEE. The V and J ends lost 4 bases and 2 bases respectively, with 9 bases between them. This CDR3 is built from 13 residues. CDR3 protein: CASSRQGNYGYTF. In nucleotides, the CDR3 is TGTGCCAGCAGCCGCCAGGGAAACTATGGCTACACCTTC.

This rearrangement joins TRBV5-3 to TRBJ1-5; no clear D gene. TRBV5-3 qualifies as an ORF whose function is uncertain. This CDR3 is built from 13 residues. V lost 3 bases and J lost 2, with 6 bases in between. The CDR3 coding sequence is TGTGCCAGAAGCTATCACGGCAATCAGCCCCAGCATTTT. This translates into CARSYHGNQPQHF.

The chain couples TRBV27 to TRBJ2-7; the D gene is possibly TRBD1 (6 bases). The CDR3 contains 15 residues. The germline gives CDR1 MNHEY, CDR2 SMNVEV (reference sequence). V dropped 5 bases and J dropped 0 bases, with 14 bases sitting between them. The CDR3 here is CASSLRGEASYEQYF. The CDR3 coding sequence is TGTGCCAGCAGTCTCAGGGGTGAGGCCTCCTACGAGCAGTACTTC.

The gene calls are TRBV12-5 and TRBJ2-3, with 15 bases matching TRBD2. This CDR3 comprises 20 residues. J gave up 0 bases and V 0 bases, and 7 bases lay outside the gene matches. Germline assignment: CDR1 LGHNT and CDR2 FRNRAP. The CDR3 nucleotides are TGTGCTAGTGGTTTGGTACTAGGGACTAGCGGGGGGACTAGCACAGATACGCAGTATTTT. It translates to CASGLVLGTSGGTSTDTQYF.

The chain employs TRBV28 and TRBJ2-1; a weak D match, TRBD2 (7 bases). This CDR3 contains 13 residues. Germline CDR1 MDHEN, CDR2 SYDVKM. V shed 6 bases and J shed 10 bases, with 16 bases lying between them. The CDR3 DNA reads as TGTGCCAGCAGCCGTCTCCCGGGGGGCGAGCAGTTCTTC. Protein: CASSRLPGGEQFF.

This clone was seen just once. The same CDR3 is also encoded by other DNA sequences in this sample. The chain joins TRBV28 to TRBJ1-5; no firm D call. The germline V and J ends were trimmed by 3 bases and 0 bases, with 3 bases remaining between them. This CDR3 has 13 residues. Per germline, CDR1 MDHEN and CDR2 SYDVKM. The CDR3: CASSFNSNQPQHF. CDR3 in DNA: TGTGCCAGCAGTTTCAATAGCAATCAGCCCCAGCATTTT.

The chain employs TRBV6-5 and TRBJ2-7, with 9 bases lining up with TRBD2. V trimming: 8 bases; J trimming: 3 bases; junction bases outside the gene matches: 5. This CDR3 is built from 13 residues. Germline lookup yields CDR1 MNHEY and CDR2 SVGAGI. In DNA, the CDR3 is TGTGCCAGCGGTAGCGGGGGCCGCTACGAGCAGTACTTC. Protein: CASGSGGRYEQYF.

Here the CDR3 DNA reads TGCGCCAGCCGAATCTCACAGTCATCTAATGAAAAACTGTTTTTT. Amino acid sequence: CASRISQSSNEKLFF. The V and J genes are TRBV5-1 and TRBJ1-4; no clear D. The CDR3 loop spans 15 amino acids. Germline assignment: CDR1 SGHRS and CDR2 YFSETQ. V was cut by 7 bases and J by 3 bases, with 16 bases left in between.

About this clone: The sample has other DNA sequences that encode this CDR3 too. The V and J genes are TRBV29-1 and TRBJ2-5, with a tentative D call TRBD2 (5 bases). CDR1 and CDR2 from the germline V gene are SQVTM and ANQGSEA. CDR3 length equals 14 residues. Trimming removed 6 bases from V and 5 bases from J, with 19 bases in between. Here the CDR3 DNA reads TGCAGCGTAGCAAAGGTCGGGGAGACGGAGACCCAGTACTTC. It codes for CSVAKVGETETQYF. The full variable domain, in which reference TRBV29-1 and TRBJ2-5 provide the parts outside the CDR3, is SAVISQKPSRDICQRGTSLTIQCQVDSQVTMMFWYRQQPGQSLTLIATANQGSEATYESGFVIDKFPISRPNLTFSTLTVSNMSPEDSSIYLCSVAKVGETETQYFGPGTRLLVL.

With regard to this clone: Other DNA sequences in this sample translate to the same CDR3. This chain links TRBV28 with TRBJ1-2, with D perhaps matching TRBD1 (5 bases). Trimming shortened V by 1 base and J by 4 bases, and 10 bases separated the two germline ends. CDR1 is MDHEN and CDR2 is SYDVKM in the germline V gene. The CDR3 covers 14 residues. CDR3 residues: CASSLLGTGYGYTF. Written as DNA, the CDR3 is TGTGCCAGCAGTTTATTGGGGACGGGCTATGGCTACACCTTC.

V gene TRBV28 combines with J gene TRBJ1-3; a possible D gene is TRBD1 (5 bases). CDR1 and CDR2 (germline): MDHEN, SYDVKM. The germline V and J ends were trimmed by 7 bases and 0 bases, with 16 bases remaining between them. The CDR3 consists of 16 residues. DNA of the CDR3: TGTGCCAGCACCCCGGGGGGGAAGAGCTCTGGAAACACCATATATTTT. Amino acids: CASTPGGKSSGNTIYF.

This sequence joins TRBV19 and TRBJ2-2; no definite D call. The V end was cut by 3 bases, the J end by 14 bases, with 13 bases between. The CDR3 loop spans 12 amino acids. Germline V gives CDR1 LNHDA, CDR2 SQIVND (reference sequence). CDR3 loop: CASSIVETKLFF. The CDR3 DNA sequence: TGTGCCAGTAGTATCGTGGAAACCAAACTGTTTTTT. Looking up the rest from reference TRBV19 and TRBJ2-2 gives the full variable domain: DGGITQSPKYLFRKEGQNVTLSCEQNLNHDAMYWYRQDPGQGLRLIYYSQIVNDFQKGDIAEGYSVSREKKESFPLTVTSAQKNPTAFYLCASSIVETKLFFGEGSRLTVL.

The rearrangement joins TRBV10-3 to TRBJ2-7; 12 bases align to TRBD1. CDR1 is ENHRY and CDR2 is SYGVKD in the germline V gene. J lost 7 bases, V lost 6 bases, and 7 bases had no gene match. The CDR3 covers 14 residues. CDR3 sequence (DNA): TGTGCCATCAGAGGGACAGGGGGCGCGGGGGAGCAGTACTTC. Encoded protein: CAIRGTGGAGEQYF.

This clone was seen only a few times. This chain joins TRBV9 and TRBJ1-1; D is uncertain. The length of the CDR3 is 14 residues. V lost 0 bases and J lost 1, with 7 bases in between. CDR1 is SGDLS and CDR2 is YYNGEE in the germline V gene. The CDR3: CASSVAVGNTEAFF. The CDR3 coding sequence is TGTGCCAGCAGCGTAGCGGTCGGGAACACTGAAGCTTTCTTT. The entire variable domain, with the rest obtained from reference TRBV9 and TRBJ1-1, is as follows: DSGVTQTPKHLITATGQRVTLRCSPRSGDLSVYWYQQSLDQGLQFLIQYYNGEERAKGNILERFSAQQFPDLHSELNLSSLELGDSALYFCASSVAVGNTEAFFGQGTRLTVV.

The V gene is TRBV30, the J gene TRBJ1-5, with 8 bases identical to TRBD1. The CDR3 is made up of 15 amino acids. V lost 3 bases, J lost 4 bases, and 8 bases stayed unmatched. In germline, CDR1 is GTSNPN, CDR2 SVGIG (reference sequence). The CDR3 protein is CAWRATGAINQPQHF. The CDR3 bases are TGTGCCTGGAGGGCGACAGGGGCTATAAATCAGCCCCAGCATTTT. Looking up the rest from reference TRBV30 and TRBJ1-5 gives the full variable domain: SQTIHQWPATLVQPVGSPLSLECTVEGTSNPNLYWYRQAAGRGLQLLFYSVGIGQISSEVPQNLSASRPQDRQFILSSKKLLLSDSGFYLCAWRATGAINQPQHFGDGTRLSIL.

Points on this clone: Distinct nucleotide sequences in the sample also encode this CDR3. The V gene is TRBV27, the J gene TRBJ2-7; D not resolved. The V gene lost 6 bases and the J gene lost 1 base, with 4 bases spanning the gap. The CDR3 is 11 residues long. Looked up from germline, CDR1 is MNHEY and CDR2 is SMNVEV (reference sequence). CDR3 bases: TGTGCCAGCAGGGGATCCTACGAGCAGTACTTC. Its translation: CASRGSYEQYF.

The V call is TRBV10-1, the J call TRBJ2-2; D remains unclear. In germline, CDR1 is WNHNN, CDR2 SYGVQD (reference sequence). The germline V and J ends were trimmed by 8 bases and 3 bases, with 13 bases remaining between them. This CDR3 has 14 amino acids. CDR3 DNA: TGCGCCAGCGGGCGGTCTCAGGACACCGGGGAGCTGTTTTTT. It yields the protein CASGRSQDTGELFF.

The CDR3 nucleotides are TGTGCCAGCACCGAGTTAACACGCCGGGGTAAGCAGTACTTC. Translated: CASTELTRRGKQYF. The gene calls are TRBV7-2 and TRBJ2-7; possible D gene TRBD2, 5 bases. The germline V and J ends were trimmed by 7 bases and 8 bases, with 21 bases remaining between them. Germline V gene sequence: CDR1 SGHTA, CDR2 FQGNSA. The CDR3 spans 14 residues.

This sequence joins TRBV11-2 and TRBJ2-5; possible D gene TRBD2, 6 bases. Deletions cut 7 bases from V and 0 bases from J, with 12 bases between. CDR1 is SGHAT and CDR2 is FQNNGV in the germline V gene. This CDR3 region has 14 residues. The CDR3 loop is CASTLGLNQETQYF. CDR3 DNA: TGTGCCAGCACCCTGGGACTTAACCAAGAGACCCAGTACTTC.

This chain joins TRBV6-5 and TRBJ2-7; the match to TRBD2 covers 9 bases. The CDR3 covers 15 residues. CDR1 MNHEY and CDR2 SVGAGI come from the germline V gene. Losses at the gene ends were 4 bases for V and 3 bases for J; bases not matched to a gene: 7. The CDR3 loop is CASSSLAGTNYEQYF. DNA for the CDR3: TGTGCCAGCAGTTCTCTAGCGGGAACAAACTACGAGCAGTACTTC.